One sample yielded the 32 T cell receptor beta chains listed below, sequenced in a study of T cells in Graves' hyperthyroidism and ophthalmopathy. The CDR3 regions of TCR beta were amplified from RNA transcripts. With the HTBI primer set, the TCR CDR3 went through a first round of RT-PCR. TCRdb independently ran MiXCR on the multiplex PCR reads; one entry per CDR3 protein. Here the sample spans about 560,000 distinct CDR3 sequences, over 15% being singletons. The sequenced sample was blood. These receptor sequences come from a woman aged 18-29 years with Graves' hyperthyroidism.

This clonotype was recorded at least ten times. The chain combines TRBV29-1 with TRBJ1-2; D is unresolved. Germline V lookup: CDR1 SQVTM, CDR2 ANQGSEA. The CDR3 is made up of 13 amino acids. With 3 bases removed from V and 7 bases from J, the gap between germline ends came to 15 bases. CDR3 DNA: TGCAGCGTTGATGGTCCGGGGTCCGGTGGCTACACCTTC. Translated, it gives CSVDGPGSGGYTF.

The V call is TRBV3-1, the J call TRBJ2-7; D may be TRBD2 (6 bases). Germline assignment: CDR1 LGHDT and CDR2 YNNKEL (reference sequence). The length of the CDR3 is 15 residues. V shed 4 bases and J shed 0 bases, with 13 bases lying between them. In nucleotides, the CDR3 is TGTGCCAGCAGCCGCCGAGCGGAGGGCTCCTACGAGCAGTACTTC. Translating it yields CASSRRAEGSYEQYF.

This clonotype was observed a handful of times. CDR3 in DNA: TGTGCCAGCAGCTCATCCAATAGGGGTTTTGGGTATGGCTACACCTTC. This sequence encodes CASSSSNRGFGYGYTF. The chain is built from TRBV12-3 or TRBV12-4 and TRBJ1-2; a weak D match, TRBD1 (5 bases). CDR3 length: 16 amino acids. Trimming removed 6 bases from V and 5 bases from J, with 22 bases in between.

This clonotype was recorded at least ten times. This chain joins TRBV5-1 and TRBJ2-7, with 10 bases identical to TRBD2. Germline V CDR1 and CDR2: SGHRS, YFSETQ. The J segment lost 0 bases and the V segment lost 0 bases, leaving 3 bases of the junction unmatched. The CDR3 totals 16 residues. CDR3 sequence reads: CASSLGLAGASYEQYF. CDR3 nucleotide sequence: TGCGCCAGCAGCTTGGGTCTAGCGGGGGCCTCCTACGAGCAGTACTTC.

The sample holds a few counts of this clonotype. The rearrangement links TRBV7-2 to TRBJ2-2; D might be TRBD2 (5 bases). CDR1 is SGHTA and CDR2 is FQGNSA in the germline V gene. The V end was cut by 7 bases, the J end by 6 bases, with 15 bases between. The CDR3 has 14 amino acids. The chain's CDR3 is CASNLNSASGELFF. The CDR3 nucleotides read TGTGCCAGCAACCTCAATAGCGCCTCCGGGGAGCTGTTTTTT.

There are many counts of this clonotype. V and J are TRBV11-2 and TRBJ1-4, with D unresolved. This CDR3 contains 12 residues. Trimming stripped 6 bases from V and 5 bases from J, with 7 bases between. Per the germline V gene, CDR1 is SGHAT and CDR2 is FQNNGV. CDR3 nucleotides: TGTGCCAGCAGTCGTAGCAATGAAAAACTGTTTTTT. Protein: CASSRSNEKLFF.

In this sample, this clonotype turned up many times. Here the CDR3 reads CASSFRGFYEQYF. DNA for the CDR3: TGTGCCAGCAGTTTCCGTGGGTTCTACGAGCAGTACTTC. The chain carries TRBV28 and TRBJ2-7; D ambiguous. The germline V gene encodes CDR1 MDHEN and CDR2 SYDVKM. V lost 3 bases, J lost 3 bases, and 9 bases lay in between. The CDR3 covers 13 residues.

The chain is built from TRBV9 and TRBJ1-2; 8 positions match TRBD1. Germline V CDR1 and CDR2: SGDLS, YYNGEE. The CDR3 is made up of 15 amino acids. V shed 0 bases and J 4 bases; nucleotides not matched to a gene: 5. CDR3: CASSVARTGTYGYTF. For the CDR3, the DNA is TGTGCCAGCAGCGTAGCTCGGACAGGGACCTATGGCTACACCTTC. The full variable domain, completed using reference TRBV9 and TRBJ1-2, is DSGVTQTPKHLITATGQRVTLRCSPRSGDLSVYWYQQSLDQGLQFLIQYYNGEERAKGNILERFSAQQFPDLHSELNLSSLELGDSALYFCASSVARTGTYGYTFGSGTRLTVV.

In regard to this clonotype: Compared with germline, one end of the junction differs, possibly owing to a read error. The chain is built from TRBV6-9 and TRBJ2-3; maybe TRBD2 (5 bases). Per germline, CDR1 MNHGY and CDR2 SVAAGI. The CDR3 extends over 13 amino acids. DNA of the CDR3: TGTACCAGCAGTTATGTGGGAGCAGATACGCAGTATTTT. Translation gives CTSSYVGADTQYF.

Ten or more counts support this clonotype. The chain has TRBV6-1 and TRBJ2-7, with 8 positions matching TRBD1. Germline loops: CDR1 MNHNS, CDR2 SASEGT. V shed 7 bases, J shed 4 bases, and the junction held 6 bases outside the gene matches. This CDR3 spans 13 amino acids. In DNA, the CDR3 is TGTGCCAGCATTGGACAGGGTAATTACGAGCAGTACTTC. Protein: CASIGQGNYEQYF.

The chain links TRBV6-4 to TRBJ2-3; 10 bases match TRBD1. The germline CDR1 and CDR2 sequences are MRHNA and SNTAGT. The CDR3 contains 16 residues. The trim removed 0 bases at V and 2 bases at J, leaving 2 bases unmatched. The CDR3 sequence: CASSDSTGGHTDTQYF. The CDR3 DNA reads TGTGCCAGCAGTGACTCGACAGGGGGCCACACAGATACGCAGTATTTT.

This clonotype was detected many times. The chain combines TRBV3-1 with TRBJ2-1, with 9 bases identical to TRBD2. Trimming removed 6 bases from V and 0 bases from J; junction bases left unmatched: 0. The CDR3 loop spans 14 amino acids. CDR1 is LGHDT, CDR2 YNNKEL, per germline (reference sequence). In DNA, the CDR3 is TGTGCCAGCAGACTAGCGGGCTCCTACAATGAGCAGTTCTTC. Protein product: CASRLAGSYNEQFF.

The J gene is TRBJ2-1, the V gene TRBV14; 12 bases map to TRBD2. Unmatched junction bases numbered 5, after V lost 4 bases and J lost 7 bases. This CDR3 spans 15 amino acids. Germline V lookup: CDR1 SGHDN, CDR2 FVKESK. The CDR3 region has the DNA TGTGCCAGCAGCCTATGGACTAGCGGGACGAATGAGCAGTTCTTC. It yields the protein CASSLWTSGTNEQFF.

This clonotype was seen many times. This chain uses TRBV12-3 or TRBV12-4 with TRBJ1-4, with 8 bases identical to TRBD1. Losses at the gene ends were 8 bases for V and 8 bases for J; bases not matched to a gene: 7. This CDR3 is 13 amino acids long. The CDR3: CASSGQGGEKLFF. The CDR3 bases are TGTGCCAGCTCCGGACAGGGAGGGGAAAAACTGTTTTTT.

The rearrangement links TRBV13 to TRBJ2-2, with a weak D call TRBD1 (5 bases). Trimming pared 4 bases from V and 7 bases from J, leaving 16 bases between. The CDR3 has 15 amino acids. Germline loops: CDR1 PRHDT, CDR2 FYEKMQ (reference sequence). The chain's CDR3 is CASSWNRLSHGELFF. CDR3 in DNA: TGTGCCAGCAGCTGGAACAGGTTGTCGCACGGGGAGCTGTTTTTT.

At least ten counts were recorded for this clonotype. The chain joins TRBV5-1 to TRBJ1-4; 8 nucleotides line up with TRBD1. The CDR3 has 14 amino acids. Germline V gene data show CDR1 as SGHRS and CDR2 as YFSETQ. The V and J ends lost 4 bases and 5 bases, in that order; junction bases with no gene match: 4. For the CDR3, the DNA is TGCGCCAGCAGCGAGACAGGGGAGAATGAAAAACTGTTTTTT. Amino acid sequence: CASSETGENEKLFF.

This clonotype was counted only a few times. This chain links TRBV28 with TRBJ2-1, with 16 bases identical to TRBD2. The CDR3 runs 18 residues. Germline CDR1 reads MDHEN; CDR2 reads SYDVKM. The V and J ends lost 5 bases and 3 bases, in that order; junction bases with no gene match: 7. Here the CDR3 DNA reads TGTGCCAGCAGTCCGGGACTAGCGGGAGGGCCTAACTACAATGAGCAGTTCTTC. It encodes CASSPGLAGGPNYNEQFF.

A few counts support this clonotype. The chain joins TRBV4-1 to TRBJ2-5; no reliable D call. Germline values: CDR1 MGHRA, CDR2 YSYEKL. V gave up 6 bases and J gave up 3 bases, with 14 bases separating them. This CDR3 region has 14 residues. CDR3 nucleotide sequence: TGCGCCAGCAGGCTTCGGCAGACTGAAGAGACCCAGTACTTC. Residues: CASRLRQTEETQYF.

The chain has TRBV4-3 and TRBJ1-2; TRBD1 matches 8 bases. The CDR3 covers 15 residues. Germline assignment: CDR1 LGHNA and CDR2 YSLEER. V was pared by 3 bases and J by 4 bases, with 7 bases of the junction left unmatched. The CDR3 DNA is TGCGCCAGCAGCCAGTGGACAGGGCGCTCCTATGGCTACACCTTC. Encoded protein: CASSQWTGRSYGYTF.

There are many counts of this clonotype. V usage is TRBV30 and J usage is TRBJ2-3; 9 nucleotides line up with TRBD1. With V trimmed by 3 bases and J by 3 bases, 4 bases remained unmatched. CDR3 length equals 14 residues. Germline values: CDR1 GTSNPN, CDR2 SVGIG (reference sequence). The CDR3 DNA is TGTGCCTGGAGCGAGGACAGGGGAACAGATACGCAGTATTTT. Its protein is CAWSEDRGTDTQYF.

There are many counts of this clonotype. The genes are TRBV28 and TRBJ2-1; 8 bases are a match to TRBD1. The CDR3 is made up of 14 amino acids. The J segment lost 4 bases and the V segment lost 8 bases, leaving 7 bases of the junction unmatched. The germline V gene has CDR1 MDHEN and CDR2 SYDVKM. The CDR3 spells CASLPDRAYNEQFF. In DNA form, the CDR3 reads TGTGCCAGCCTCCCGGACAGGGCGTACAATGAGCAGTTCTTC.

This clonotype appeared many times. As DNA, the CDR3 is TGTGCCAGCAGTTACGTCGGACTCCCGAACACCGGGGAGCTGTTTTTT. This sequence encodes CASSYVGLPNTGELFF. The genes are TRBV6-2 or TRBV6-3 and TRBJ2-2, with D perhaps TRBD2 (5 bases). In germline, CDR1 is MNHEY, CDR2 SVGEGT. The germline V and J ends were trimmed by 2 bases and 0 bases, with 10 bases remaining between them. The CDR3 is 16 amino acids.

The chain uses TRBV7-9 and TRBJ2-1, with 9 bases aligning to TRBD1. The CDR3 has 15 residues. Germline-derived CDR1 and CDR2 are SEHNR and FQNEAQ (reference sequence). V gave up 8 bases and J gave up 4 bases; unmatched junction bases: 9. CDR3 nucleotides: TGTGCCAGCCGCCCTTTCGGACAGGGGTACAATGAGCAGTTCTTC. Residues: CASRPFGQGYNEQFF.

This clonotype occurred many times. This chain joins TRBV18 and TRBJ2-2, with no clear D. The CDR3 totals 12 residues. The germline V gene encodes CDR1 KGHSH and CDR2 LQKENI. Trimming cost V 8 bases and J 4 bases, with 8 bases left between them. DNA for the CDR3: TGTGCCAGCGCAACAGTCACCGGGGAGCTGTTTTTT. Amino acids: CASATVTGELFF.

In DNA form, the CDR3 reads TGCAGTGCTAGAGACCCCGAGCGGGGGCCCTACGAGCAGTACTTC. Translation gives CSARDPERGPYEQYF. The chain is built from TRBV20-1 and TRBJ2-7; 8 bases agree with TRBD2. The trim removed 0 bases at V and 2 bases at J, leaving 6 bases unmatched. The CDR3 loop spans 15 amino acids. The germline gives CDR1 DFQATT, CDR2 SNEGSKA (reference sequence).

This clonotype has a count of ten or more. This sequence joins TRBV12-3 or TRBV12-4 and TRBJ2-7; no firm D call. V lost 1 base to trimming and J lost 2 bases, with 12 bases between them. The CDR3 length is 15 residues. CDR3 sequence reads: CASSLGGVMAYEQYF. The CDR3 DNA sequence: TGTGCCAGCAGTTTAGGTGGGGTAATGGCCTACGAGCAGTACTTC.

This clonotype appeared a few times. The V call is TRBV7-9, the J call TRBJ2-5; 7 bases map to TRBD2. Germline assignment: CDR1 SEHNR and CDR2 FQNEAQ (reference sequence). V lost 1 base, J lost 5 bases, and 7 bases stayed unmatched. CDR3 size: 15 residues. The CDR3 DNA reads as TGTGCCAGCAGCTTAGGTGGGAGGGCCAGGGAGACCCAGTACTTC. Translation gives CASSLGGRARETQYF. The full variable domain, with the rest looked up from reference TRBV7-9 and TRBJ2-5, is DTGVSQNPRHKITKRGQNVTFRCDPISEHNRLYWYRQTLGQGPEFLTYFQNEAQLEKSRLLSDRFSAERPKGSFSTLEIQRTEQGDSAMYLCASSLGGRARETQYFGPGTRLLVL.

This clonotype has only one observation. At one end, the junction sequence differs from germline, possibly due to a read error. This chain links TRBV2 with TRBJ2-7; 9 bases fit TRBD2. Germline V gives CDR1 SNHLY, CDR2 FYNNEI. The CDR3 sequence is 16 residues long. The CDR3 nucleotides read TGTGCCAGCAGTGACTTCTCAATAGCGGGAGCCTACGAGCTGTACTTC. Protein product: CASSDFSIAGAYELYF.

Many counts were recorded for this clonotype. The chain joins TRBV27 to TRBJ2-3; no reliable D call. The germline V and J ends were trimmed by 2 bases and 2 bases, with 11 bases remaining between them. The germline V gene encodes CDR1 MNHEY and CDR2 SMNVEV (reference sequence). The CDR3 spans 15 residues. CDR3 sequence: CASSLIGAITDTQYF. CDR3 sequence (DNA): TGTGCCAGCAGTTTAATCGGCGCAATCACAGATACGCAGTATTTT.

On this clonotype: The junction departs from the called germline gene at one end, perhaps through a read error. This chain's CDR3 is CASSVGTNDGYTF. The CDR3 DNA reads as TGTGCCAGCAGCGTAGGAACTAACGATGGCTACACCTTC. This chain connects TRBV9 to TRBJ1-2, with unresolved D. This CDR3 region has 13 residues. Germline values: CDR1 SGDLS, CDR2 YYNGEE. Based on the CDR3 plus reference TRBV9 and TRBJ1-2, the full variable domain is DSGVTQTPKHLITATGQRVTLRCSPRSGDLSVYWYQQSLDQGLQFLIQYYNGEERAKGNILERFSAQQFPDLHSELNLSSLELGDSALYFCASSVGTNDGYTFGSGTRLTVV.

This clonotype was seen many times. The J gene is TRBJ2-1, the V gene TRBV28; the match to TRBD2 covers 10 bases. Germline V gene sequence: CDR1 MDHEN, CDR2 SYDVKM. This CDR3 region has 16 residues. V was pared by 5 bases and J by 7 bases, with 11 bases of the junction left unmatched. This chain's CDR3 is CASSGGAVAGGNEQFF. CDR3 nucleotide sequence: TGTGCCAGCAGTGGAGGGGCAGTAGCGGGAGGTAATGAGCAGTTCTTC.

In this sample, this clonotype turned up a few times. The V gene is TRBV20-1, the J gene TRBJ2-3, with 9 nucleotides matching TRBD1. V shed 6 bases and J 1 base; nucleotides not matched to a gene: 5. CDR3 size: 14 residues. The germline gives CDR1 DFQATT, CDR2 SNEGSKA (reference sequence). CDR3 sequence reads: CSAQQGAGTDTQYF. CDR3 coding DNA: TGCAGTGCCCAACAGGGGGCCGGCACAGATACGCAGTATTTT.